This section outlines one T cell receptor (beta chain) sequence together with its context. These data come from a study of identifying expanded T cells in peripheral blood. Some clones are missing from TCRdb's copy, which holds only in-frame ones; the method was immunoSEQ multiplex PCR. Among about 130,000 clones listed, around nine tenths were seen once. Trimming cost V 3 bases and J 1 base, with 8 bases left between them. The CDR3 has 15 residues. In germline, CDR1 is SGHDT, CDR2 YYEEEE. V gene TRBV5-6 combines with J gene TRBJ2-6; D uncertain. The specimen sequenced was blood. The TCR was taken from a person between 18 and 75 years old in good health. The CDR3: CASSYIRSGANVLTF. For the CDR3, the DNA is TGTGCCAGCAGCTACATTCGGTCTGGGGCCAACGTCCTGACTTTC. The whole variable domain, remainder taken from reference TRBV5-6 and TRBJ2-6, is DAGVTQSPTHLIKTRGQQVTLRCSPKSGHDTVSWYQQALGQGPQFIFQYYEEEERQRGNFPDRFSGHQFPNYSSELNVNALLLGDSALYLCASSYIRSGANVLTFGAGSRLTVL.